This T cell receptor beta chain was documented in a study of blood T cell repertoires in COVID-19. Study summary: Material from acute and convalescent COVID-19 was sourced from the United States, Italy and Spain. Sources were T cells, B-cell-depleted T cells, or PBMCs; the material itself was cDNA or gDNA.

Trimming pared 2 bases from V and 6 bases from J, leaving 9 bases between. This CDR3 has 13 amino acids. The germline V gene encodes CDR1 KGHDR and CDR2 SFDVKD. In the study's own analysis: The assay estimated nucleated cells by amplifying reference gene primers. The assay was immunoSEQ multiplex PCR, and TCRdb's table has in-frame clones only and misses some. V and J calls plus clone size are reproduced from that table; the DNA served to infer D and trimming. The data contain about 250,000 clones, 86% of them singletons. Seattle's enrolled individuals joined amid active infection and were then monitored longitudinally.

J is TRBJ1-2 and V is TRBV24-1; no definite D call. The sequencing sample was made of peripheral blood. This TCR was recovered from a woman of 80 years or more with COVID-19, enrolled during active disease. CDR3 DNA sequence: TGTGCCACCAGTGATTACCGGGAAGATGGCTACACCTTC. Translated: CATSDYREDGYTF.